The next 5 T cell receptor beta chains were all read from a single sample in a study of blood T cell repertoires in COVID-19. TCRdb's table, derived via immunoSEQ multiplex PCR, lists solely in-frame clones and lacks some. The repertoire consists of 220,000 or so clones, with over 80% occurring once and the leading ten covering 0.87%. The sequenced sample consisted of PBMCs or T cells enriched from blood (not recorded which). All receptors derive from a man between 50 and 59 years old who had been exposed to COVID-19.

This chain uses TRBV29-1 with TRBJ1-2; perhaps TRBD1 as D (5 bases). This CDR3 region has 12 residues. From germline, CDR1 is SQVTM and CDR2 ANQGSEA. V was trimmed by 4 bases and J by 7 bases, leaving 13 bases between them. This chain's CDR3 is CSVGPGWGGYTF. CDR3 sequence (DNA): TGCAGCGTTGGCCCAGGGTGGGGTGGCTACACCTTC.

CDR3 amino acids: CASSQSRGGEQYV. In nucleotides, the CDR3 is TGTGCCAGCAGCCAAAGCCGTGGCGGCGAGCAGTACGTC. V gene TRBV11-3 combines with J gene TRBJ2-7; D call uncertain. The length of the CDR3 is 13 residues. Germline V gene lookup returns CDR1 SGHNT and CDR2 YENEEA. Trimming took 5 bases from V and 6 from J, leaving 14 bases between them.

The chain has TRBV7-9 and TRBJ1-1, with D unclear. V was pared by 5 bases and J by 6 bases, with 7 bases between. This CDR3 contains 11 residues. Germline CDR1 reads SEHNR; CDR2 reads FQNEAQ (reference sequence). The CDR3 region has the DNA TGTGCCAGCAGCGCGACACCTGAAGCTTTCTTT. This encodes CASSATPEAFF.

This chain joins TRBV3-1 (or the pseudogene TRBV3-2) and TRBJ2-3; weak D call: TRBD2 (6 bases). The CDR3 loop spans 14 amino acids. Germline CDR1 reads LGHDT; CDR2 reads YNNKEL (reference sequence). The V end was cut by 4 bases, the J end by 4 bases, with 12 bases between. The DNA for the CDR3 is TGTGCCAGCAGCCTTAGCGGCACCCCAGATACGCAGTATTTT. This gives the protein CASSLSGTPDTQYF.

The CDR3, as DNA: TGTGCCAGCTCATCGGTCCCAGGGTCCTATAATTCACCCCTCCACTTT. Encoded protein: CASSSVPGSYNSPLHF. The chain links TRBV18 to TRBJ1-6, with TRBD1 as a possible D gene (5 bases). The CDR3 length is 16 residues. Germline V gives CDR1 KGHSH, CDR2 LQKENI. Trimming shortened V by 5 bases and J by 1 base, and 12 bases separated the two germline ends.